What follows is one T cell receptor (beta chain) and its context. This specimen belongs to a study of blood T cell repertoires in COVID-19. Overall study: T cells, B-cell-depleted T cells, or PBMCs provided the cDNA or gDNA that served as material.

The CDR3 totals 16 residues. Germline CDR1 and CDR2: KGHDR and SFDVKD. The ends lost 2 bases at V and 6 bases at J; junction bases unmatched: 1. As originally analysed: Amplifying reference gene primers gave estimates of nucleated cell counts. Sequencing used immunoSEQ multiplex PCR; TCRdb keeps in-frame clones, though not all of them. The V and J calls and clone size come from that table; D and trimming were worked out from the DNA. There are about 140,000 clones in the sample; roughly 80% occur only once, and about 15% lies in the top ten. Sequenced material: peripheral blood. V gene TRBV24-1 combines with J gene TRBJ2-1; TRBD2 agrees at 15 bases. The clonotype was recovered from a man aged 45-65 years with acute or convalescent COVID-19. The CDR3 region has the DNA TGTGCCACCAGTGATTCGGGACTAGCGGGGGGCAATGAGCAGTTCTTC. Protein product: CATSDSGLAGGNEQFF.